Shown below are 5 T cell receptor beta chains from a single sample sequenced in a study of cytomegalovirus exposure and HLA in healthy donors. With 60 Vbeta and 13 Jbeta primers, the PCR was carried out. Libraries were prepared by immunoSEQ multiplex PCR; TCRdb keeps only in-frame clonotypes and omits some of them. Among some 190,000 clones listed, roughly 74% were seen once. Sequenced: PBMCs. The source is a woman between 25 and 40 years old in good health and CMV-seropositive.

This chain connects TRBV10-3 to TRBJ2-7; 8 nucleotides line up with TRBD2. The length of the CDR3 is 12 residues. The germline gives CDR1 ENHRY, CDR2 SYGVKD. V shed 6 bases, J shed 4 bases, and the junction held 2 bases outside the gene matches. Here the CDR3 reads CAISQRGYEQYF. The CDR3, as DNA: TGTGCCATCAGCCAGCGGGGGTACGAGCAGTACTTC.

The sample holds one count of this clone. The rearrangement joins TRBV7-9 to TRBJ1-4; the match to TRBD1 covers 10 bases. In germline, CDR1 is SEHNR, CDR2 FQNEAQ (reference sequence). This CDR3 region has 14 residues. V gave up 5 bases and J gave up 8 bases; unmatched junction bases: 5. The CDR3 bases are TGTGCCAGCAGCACGGGACAGGGGAGAGAAAAACTGTTTTTT. This encodes CASSTGQGREKLFF.

The chain links TRBV28 to TRBJ1-2; TRBD1 is a possible D gene (5 bases). The length of the CDR3 is 12 residues. The V gene's germline CDR1 is MDHEN and CDR2 SYDVKM. Trimming stripped 1 base from V and 8 bases from J, with 8 bases between. The CDR3 DNA sequence: TGTGCCAGCAGTTTATTGGGGGGAGGCTACACCTTC. Translated, it gives CASSLLGGGYTF.

This clone showed up just a few times. This rearrangement joins TRBV27 to TRBJ2-1, with D possibly TRBD2 on 6 matching bases. Germline loops: CDR1 MNHEY, CDR2 SMNVEV (reference sequence). This CDR3 is 15 amino acids long. Deletions cut 9 bases from V and 0 bases from J, with 15 bases between. This CDR3 reads CASSSAHSSYNEQFF. Written as DNA, the CDR3 is TGTGCCAGTTCTAGCGCCCACAGCTCCTACAATGAGCAGTTCTTC.

This clone was detected a few times. This chain connects TRBV11-2 to TRBJ1-1; 8 bases are shared with TRBD1. Germline V lookup: CDR1 SGHAT, CDR2 FQNNGV. This CDR3 spans 12 amino acids. Trimming removed 9 bases from V and 3 bases from J; junction bases left unmatched: 3. The CDR3 here is CASQQGDTEAFF. The DNA of the CDR3 is TGTGCCAGTCAACAGGGGGACACTGAAGCTTTCTTT.